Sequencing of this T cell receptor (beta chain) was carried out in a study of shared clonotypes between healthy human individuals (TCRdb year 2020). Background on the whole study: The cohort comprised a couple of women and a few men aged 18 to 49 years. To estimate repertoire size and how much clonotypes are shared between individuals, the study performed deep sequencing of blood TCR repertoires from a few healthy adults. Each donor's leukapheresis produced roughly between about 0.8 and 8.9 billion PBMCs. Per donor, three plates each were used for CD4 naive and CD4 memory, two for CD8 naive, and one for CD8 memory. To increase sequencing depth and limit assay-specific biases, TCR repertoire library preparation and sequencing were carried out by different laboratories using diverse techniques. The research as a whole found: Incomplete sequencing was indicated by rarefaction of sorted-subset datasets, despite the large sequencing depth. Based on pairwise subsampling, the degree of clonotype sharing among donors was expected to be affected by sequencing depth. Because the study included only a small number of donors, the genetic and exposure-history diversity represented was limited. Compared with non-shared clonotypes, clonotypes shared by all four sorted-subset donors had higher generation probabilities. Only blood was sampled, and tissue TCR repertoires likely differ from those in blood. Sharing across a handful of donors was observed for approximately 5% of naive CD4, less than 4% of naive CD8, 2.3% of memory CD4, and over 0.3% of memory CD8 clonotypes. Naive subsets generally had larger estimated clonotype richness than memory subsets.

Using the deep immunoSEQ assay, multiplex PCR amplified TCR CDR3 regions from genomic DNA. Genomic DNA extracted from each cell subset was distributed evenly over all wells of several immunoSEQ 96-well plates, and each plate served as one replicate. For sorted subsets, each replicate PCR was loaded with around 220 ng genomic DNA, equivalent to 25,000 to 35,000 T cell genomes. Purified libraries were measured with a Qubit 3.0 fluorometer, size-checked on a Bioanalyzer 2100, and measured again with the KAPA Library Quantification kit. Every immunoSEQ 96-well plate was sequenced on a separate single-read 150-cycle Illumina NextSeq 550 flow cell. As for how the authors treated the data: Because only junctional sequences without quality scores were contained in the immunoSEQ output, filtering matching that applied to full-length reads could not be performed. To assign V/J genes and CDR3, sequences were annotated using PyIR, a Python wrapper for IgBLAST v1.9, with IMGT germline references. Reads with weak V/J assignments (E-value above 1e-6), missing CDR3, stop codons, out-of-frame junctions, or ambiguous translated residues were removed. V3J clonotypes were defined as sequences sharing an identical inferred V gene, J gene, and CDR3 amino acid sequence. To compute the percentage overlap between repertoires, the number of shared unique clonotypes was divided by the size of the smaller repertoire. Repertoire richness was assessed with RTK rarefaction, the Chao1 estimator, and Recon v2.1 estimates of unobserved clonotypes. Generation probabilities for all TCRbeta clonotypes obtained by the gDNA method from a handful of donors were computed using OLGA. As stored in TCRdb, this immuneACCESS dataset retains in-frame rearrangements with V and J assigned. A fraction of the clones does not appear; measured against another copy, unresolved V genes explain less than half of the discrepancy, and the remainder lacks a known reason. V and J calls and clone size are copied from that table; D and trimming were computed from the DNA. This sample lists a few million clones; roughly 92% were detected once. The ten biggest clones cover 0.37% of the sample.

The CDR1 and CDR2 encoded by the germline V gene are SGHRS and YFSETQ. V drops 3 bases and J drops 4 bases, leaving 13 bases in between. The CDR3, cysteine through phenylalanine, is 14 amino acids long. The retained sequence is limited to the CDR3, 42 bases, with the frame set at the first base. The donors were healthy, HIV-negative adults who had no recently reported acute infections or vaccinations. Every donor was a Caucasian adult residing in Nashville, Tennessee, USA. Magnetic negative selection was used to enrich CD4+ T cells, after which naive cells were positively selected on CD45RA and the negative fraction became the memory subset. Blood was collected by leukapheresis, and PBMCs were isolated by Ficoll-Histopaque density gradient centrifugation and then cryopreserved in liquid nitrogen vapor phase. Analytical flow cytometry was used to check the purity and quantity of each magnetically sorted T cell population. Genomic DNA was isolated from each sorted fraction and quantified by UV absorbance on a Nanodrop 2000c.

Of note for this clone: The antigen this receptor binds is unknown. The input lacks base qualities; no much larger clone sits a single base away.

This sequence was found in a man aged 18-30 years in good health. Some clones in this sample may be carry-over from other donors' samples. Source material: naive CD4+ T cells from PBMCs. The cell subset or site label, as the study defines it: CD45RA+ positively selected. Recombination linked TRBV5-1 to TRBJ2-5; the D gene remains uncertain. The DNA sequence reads TGCGCCAGCAGCTCAGGACGGCCGCCAGAGACCCAGTACTTC. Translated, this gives CASSSGRPPETQYF.